Presented here are 18 T cell receptor beta chains from one specimen sequenced in a study of T cell responses to AZD1222 COVID-19 vaccine (dated by TCRdb to the early 2020s). Explained via the paper, the time point label denotes: about 28 days (+/-7) after the second vaccine dose. The sample's treatment or condition label, in plain terms: meningococcal conjugate vaccine given as trial control. The receptor library was made with the immunoSEQ multiplex PCR assay. TCRdb obtained this table from immuneACCESS and retained in-frame rearrangements with V and J assigned. These tables miss some clones; where compared with another copy, unresolved V genes account for less than half of the shortfall, and the remainder is unexplained. The sample profile shows 150,000 to 200,000 clones; approximately 94% of them were found once. The ten most abundant clones make up 3.6% of the sample. The sample consisted of peripheral blood, taken 28 days after the second dose of the MenACWY control vaccine. Receptor source: an adult who received the MenACWY meningococcal vaccine as a control.

CDR3 DNA: TGTGCCAGCTCACCCCCCGGGACAGGCTTTAGCTATGGCTACACCTTC. It translates to CASSPPGTGFSYGYTF. The rearrangement joins TRBV18 to TRBJ1-2; 8 bases are a match to TRBD1. Looked up from germline, CDR1 is KGHSH and CDR2 is LQKENI. The CDR3 contains 16 residues. V trimming: 3 bases; J trimming: 4 bases; junction bases outside the gene matches: 10. The entire variable domain, with the rest obtained from reference TRBV18 and TRBJ1-2, is as follows: NAGVMQNPRHLVRRRGQEARLRCSPMKGHSHVYWYRQLPEEGLKFMVYLQKENIIDESGMPKERFSAEFPKEGPSILRIQQVVRGDSAAYFCASSPPGTGFSYGYTFGSGTRLTVV.

The V gene is TRBV18, the J gene TRBJ1-5; 7 bases fit TRBD1. This CDR3 region has 16 residues. The germline V gene encodes CDR1 KGHSH and CDR2 LQKENI. Trimming removed 0 bases from V and 3 bases from J; junction bases left unmatched: 5. This CDR3 is CASSPPGTAYNQPQHF. Here the CDR3 DNA reads TGTGCCAGCTCACCACCCGGGACAGCGTACAATCAGCCCCAGCATTTT.

The V and J genes are TRBV7-6 and TRBJ1-1; D gene uncertain. The CDR3 contains 14 residues. V dropped 1 base and J dropped 5 bases, with 11 bases sitting between them. Germline V gene data show CDR1 as SGHVS and CDR2 as FNYEAQ. The DNA for the CDR3 is TGTGCCAGCAGCTTAGGCGGGCAGCAGACTGAAGCTTTCTTT. Its translation: CASSLGGQQTEAFF.

The chain recombines TRBV25-1 with TRBJ1-2; possibly TRBD1 for D (6 bases). The CDR3 totals 13 residues. Germline CDR1 is MGHDK and CDR2 is SYGVNS. V was clipped by 8 bases and J by 4 bases, with 14 bases between them. Written as DNA, the CDR3 is TGTGCCAGCCAAATAGGGGGTAGCTATGGCTACACCTTC. This translates into CASQIGGSYGYTF.

The rearrangement joins TRBV10-3 to TRBJ2-2; possible D gene TRBD1, 5 bases. V dropped 4 bases and J dropped 3 bases, with 9 bases sitting between them. From germline, CDR1 is ENHRY and CDR2 SYGVKD. The CDR3 length is 14 residues. The CDR3 reads CAISGVRDTGELFF. The CDR3 region has the DNA TGTGCCATCAGTGGGGTCAGGGACACCGGGGAGCTGTTTTTT.

The chain uses TRBV27 and TRBJ1-1; the D is unclear. CDR3 length: 13 amino acids. Trimming removed 3 bases from V and 3 bases from J, with 8 bases in between. CDR1 is MNHEY and CDR2 is SMNVEV in the germline V gene (reference sequence). The CDR3 sequence: CASSFQVYTEAFF. The CDR3 coding sequence is TGTGCCAGCAGTTTTCAGGTTTACACTGAAGCTTTCTTT.

V usage is TRBV5-1 and J usage is TRBJ1-6; D call uncertain. Deletions cut 5 bases from V and 10 bases from J, with 10 bases between. CDR3 size: 12 residues. Germline loops: CDR1 SGHRS, CDR2 YFSETQ. This CDR3 is CASRTGRSPLHF. The CDR3 DNA reads TGCGCCAGCAGAACGGGAAGATCACCCCTCCACTTT.

CDR3 sequence: CASSLVSASGEQYF. CDR3 in DNA: TGTGCCAGCAGCTTAGTATCGGCTAGCGGTGAGCAGTACTTC. The chain employs TRBV7-2 and TRBJ2-7; 7 bases are a match to TRBD2. Germline loops: CDR1 SGHTA, CDR2 FQGNSA. The CDR3 spans 14 residues. With V trimmed by 1 base and J by 7 bases, 7 bases remained unmatched.

The V call is TRBV5-1, the J call TRBJ2-7, with a possible D match to TRBD1 (6 bases). The ends were cut back, 2 bases at V and 2 bases at J, with 8 bases in the middle. The CDR3 has 13 amino acids. Germline V CDR1 and CDR2: SGHRS, YFSETQ. The CDR3 bases are TGCGCCAGCAGCTTCCGGGACACCTACGAGCAGTACTTC. This codes for CASSFRDTYEQYF.

This chain joins TRBV18 and TRBJ2-1; the D is unclear. The CDR3 totals 15 residues. Germline V gives CDR1 KGHSH, CDR2 LQKENI. V lost 2 bases to trimming and J lost 4 bases, with 12 bases between them. The CDR3 bases are TGTGCCAGCTCACCAAACAGTGACTCTTACAATGAGCAGTTCTTC. It translates to CASSPNSDSYNEQFF.

The chain couples TRBV10-3 to TRBJ1-2; D remains unclear. CDR3 length: 13 amino acids. V was trimmed by 2 bases and J by 6 bases, leaving 10 bases between them. Germline CDR1 reads ENHRY; CDR2 reads SYGVKD. The CDR3 region is CAISEISGDGYTF. The CDR3 DNA reads TGTGCCATCAGTGAGATATCAGGCGATGGCTACACCTTC.

The CDR3: CASRPSGLYEQYF. Written as DNA, the CDR3 is TGTGCCAGCAGGCCCAGCGGGCTCTACGAGCAGTACTTC. The V call is TRBV12-3 or TRBV12-4, the J call TRBJ2-7; maybe TRBD2 (6 bases). The CDR3 is 13 amino acids. V dropped 6 bases and J dropped 3 bases, with 12 bases sitting between them.

The chain carries TRBV23-1 and TRBJ1-5, with D tentatively TRBD1 (5 bases). TRBV23-1 belongs to the ORF category, with a function that is uncertain. The CDR3 is made up of 15 amino acids. The V and J ends lost 0 bases and 2 bases respectively, with 8 bases between them. The chain's CDR3 is CASSQSGRGNQPQHF. For the CDR3, the DNA is TGCGCCAGCAGTCAATCTGGCAGGGGCAATCAGCCCCAGCATTTT.

The rearrangement uses TRBV6-2 or TRBV6-3 and TRBJ1-5, with TRBD1 identical over 7 bases. The length of the CDR3 is 19 residues. CDR1 is MNHEY, CDR2 SVGEGT, per germline. J gave up 2 bases and V 0 bases, and 13 bases lay outside the gene matches. CDR3 DNA sequence: TGTGCCAGCAGTTACTCTGTACGGGACAGCACCGTAGGCAATCAGCCCCAGCATTTT. It specifies CASSYSVRDSTVGNQPQHF.

Only one count was recorded for this clone. The chain recombines TRBV9 with TRBJ2-2; D is uncertain. Germline CDR1 SGDLS, CDR2 YYNGEE. The CDR3 has 14 amino acids. Trimming left V 5 bases short and J 4 bases short, with 12 bases between. CDR3 sequence reads: CASSRRDATGELFF. Here the CDR3 DNA reads TGTGCCAGCAGTCGGAGAGATGCCACCGGGGAGCTGTTTTTT.

The rearrangement joins TRBV9 to TRBJ1-1; D not certain. The CDR3 length is 14 residues. Germline V CDR1 and CDR2: SGDLS, YYNGEE. Deletions cut 0 bases from V and 5 bases from J, with 11 bases between. CDR3 sequence: CASSVDSRGTEAFF. For the CDR3, the DNA is TGTGCCAGCAGCGTAGACTCTCGAGGTACTGAAGCTTTCTTT.

This clone was recorded a few times. The chain joins TRBV7-2 to TRBJ1-6; D is unresolved. This CDR3 contains 14 residues. The germline V gene encodes CDR1 SGHTA and CDR2 FQGNSA. The ends were cut back, 5 bases at V and 0 bases at J, with 5 bases in the middle. The CDR3 DNA reads as TGTGCCAGCAGCGGGAGCTCCTATAATTCACCCCTCCACTTT. Its protein product is CASSGSSYNSPLHF.

The rearrangement joins TRBV11-1 to TRBJ2-1; 8 bases fit TRBD2. Trimming at V came to 3 bases and at J to 5 bases, leaving 6 bases not matched to a gene. This CDR3 is built from 15 residues. Germline-derived CDR1 and CDR2 are SGHAT and FQDESV (reference sequence). CDR3 DNA sequence: TGTGCCAGCAGCTTCCACACGGGAGGGGACAATGAGCAGTTCTTC. The encoded protein is CASSFHTGGDNEQFF.